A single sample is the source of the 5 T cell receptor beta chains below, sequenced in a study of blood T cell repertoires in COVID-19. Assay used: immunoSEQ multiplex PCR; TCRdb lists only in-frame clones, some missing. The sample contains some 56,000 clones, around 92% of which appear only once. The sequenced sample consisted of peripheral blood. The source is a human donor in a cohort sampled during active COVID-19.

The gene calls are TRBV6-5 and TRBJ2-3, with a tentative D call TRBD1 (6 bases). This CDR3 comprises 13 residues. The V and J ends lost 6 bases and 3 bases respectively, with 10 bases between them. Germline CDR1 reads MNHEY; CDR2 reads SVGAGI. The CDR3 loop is CASRVQGTDTQYF. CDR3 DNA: TGTGCCAGCAGGGTACAGGGAACAGATACGCAGTATTTT.

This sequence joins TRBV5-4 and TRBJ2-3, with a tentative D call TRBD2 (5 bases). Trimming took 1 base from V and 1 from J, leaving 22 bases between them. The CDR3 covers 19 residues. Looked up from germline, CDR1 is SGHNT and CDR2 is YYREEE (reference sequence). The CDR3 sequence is CASSLPPRGRDFGTDTQYF. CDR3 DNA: TGTGCCAGCAGCTTGCCTCCTCGCGGGCGCGATTTCGGCACAGATACGCAGTATTTT.

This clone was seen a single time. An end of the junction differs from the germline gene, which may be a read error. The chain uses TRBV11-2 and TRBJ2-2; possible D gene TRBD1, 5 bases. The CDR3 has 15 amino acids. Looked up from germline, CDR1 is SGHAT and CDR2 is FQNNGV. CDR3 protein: CASGTGLPNIGELFF. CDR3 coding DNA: TGTGCCAGCGGCACAGGTTTGCCCAACATCGGGGAGCTGTTTTTT.

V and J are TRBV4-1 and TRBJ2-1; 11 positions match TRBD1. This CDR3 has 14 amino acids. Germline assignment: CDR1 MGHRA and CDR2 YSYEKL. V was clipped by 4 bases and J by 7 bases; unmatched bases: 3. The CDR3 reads CASSLGTGGNEQFF. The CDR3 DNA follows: TGCGCCAGCAGCCTCGGGACAGGGGGGAATGAGCAGTTCTTC.

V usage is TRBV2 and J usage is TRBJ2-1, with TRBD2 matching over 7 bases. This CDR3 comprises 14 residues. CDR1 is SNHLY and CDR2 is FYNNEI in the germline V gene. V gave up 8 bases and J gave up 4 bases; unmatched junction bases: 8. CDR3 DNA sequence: TGTGCCAGCGCCTGGGGGACTACATACAATGAGCAGTTCTTC. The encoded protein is CASAWGTTYNEQFF. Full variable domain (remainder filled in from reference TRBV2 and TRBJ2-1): EPEVTQTPSHQVTQMGQEVILRCVPISNHLYFYWYRQILGQKVEFLVSFYNNEISEKSEIFDDQFSVERPDGSNFTLKIRSTKLEDSAMYFCASAWGTTYNEQFFGPGTRLTVL.